The clone carrying this T cell receptor beta chain was counted a few times. Antigen unknown. Deletions cut 5 bases from V and 0 bases from J, with 7 bases between. The CDR3 totals 13 residues. Germline V lookup: CDR1 SQVTM, CDR2 ANQGSEA. These data originate in a study of post-analysis software for immune sequencing data. General study results and limits: Elevated frequency relative to controls characterized 4 or 5 TRBV segments in patients, TRBV5-6, TRBV5-1 and TRBV20-1 among them. Clustering by F measure revealed strong co-clustering among samples prepared together in one batch.

Sequencing libraries made from TCR beta cDNA carried unique molecular identifiers. Each CDR3 protein gets one entry after TCRdb re-called the PCR reads with MiXCR. The sample lists some 690,000 distinct CDR3 sequences; 25% to 30% were seen once. This sequence was found in a girl aged 5 to 17 with multiple sclerosis. The sample was blood. V is TRBV29-1 and J is TRBJ1-4; D unresolved. The CDR3 region is CSVLGSTNEKLFF. The CDR3 nucleotides read TGCAGCGTTCTAGGCTCAACTAATGAAAAACTGTTTTTT.